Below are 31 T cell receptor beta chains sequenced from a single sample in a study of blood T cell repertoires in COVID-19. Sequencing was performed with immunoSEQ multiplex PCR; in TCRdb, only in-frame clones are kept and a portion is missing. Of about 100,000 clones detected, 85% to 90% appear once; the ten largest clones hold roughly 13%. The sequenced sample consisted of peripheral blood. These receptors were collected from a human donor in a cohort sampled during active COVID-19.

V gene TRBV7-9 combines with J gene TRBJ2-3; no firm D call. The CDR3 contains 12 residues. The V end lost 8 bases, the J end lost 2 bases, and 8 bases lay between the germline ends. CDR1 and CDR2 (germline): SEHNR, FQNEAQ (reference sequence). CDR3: CASGPDTDTQYF. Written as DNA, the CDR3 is TGTGCCAGCGGGCCGGACACAGATACGCAGTATTTT.

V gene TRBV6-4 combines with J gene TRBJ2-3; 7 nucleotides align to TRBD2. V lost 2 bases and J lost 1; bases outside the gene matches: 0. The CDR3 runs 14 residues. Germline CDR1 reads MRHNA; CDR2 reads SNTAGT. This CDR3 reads CASSDRGGTDTQYF. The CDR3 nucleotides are TGTGCCAGCAGTGACCGGGGGGGCACAGATACGCAGTATTTT.

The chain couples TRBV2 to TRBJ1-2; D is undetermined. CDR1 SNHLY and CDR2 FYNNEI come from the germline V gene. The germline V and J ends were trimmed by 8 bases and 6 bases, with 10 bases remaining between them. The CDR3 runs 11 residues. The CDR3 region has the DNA TGTGCCAGCGCGAACTCCCATGGCTACACCTTC. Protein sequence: CASANSHGYTF.

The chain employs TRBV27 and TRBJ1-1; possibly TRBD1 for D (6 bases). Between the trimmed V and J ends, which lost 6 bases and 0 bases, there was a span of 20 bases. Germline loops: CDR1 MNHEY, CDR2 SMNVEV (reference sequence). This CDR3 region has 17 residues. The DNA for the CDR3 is TGTGCCAGCAGAGAATGGACAGTTCCCCCCATGAACACTGAAGCTTTCTTT. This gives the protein CASREWTVPPMNTEAFF.

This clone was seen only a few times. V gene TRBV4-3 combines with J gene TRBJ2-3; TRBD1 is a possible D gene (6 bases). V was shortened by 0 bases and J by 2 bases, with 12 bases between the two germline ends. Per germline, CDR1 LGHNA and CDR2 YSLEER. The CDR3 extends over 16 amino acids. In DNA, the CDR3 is TGCGCCAGCAGCCAAGATTTCAGGGGTATCACAGATACGCAGTATTTT. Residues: CASSQDFRGITDTQYF.

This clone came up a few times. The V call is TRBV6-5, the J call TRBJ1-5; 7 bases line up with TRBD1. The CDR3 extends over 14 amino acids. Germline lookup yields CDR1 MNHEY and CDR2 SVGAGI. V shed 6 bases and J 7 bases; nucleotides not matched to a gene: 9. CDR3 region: CASRRKGARQPQHF. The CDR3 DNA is TGTGCCAGCAGACGAAAGGGGGCCCGGCAGCCCCAGCATTTT.

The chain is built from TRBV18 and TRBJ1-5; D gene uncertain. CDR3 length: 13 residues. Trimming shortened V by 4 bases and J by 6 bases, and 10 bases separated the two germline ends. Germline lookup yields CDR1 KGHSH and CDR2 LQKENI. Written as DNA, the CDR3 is TGTGCCAGCTCACGTGACGAGGGTCAGCCCCAGCATTTT. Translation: CASSRDEGQPQHF.

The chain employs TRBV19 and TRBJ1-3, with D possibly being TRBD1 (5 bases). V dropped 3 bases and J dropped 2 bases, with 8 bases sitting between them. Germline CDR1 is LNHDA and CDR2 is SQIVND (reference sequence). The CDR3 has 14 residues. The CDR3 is CASSIAGPGNTIYF. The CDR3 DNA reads TGTGCCAGTAGTATTGCGGGGCCTGGAAACACCATATATTTT.

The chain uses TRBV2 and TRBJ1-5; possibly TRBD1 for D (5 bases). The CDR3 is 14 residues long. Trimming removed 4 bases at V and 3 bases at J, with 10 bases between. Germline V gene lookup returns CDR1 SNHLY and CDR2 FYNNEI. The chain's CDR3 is CASSGRQFNQPQHF. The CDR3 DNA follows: TGTGCCAGCAGTGGTAGACAGTTCAATCAGCCCCAGCATTTT.

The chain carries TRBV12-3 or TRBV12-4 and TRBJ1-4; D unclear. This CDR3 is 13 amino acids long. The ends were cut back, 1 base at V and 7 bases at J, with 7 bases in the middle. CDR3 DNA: TGTGCCAGCAGTTTAGGTTCAGGTGAAAAACTGTTTTTT. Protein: CASSLGSGEKLFF.

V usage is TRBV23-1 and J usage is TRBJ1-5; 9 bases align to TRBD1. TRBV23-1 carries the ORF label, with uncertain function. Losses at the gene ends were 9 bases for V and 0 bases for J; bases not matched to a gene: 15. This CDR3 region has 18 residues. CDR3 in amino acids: CARGGWDRVPYSNQPQHF. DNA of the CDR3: TGCGCCAGGGGGGGTTGGGACAGGGTCCCTTATAGCAATCAGCCCCAGCATTTT.

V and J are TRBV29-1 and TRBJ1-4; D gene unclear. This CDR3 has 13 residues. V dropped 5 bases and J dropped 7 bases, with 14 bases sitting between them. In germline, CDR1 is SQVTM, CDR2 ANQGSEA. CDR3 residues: CSVLGSPAEKLFF. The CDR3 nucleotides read TGCAGCGTTCTCGGGTCCCCGGCTGAAAAACTGTTTTTT. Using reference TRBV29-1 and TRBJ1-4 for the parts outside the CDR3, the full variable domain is SAVISQKPSRDICQRGTSLTIQCQVDSQVTMMFWYRQQPGQSLTLIATANQGSEATYESGFVIDKFPISRPNLTFSTLTVSNMSPEDSSIYLCSVLGSPAEKLFFGSGTQLSVL.

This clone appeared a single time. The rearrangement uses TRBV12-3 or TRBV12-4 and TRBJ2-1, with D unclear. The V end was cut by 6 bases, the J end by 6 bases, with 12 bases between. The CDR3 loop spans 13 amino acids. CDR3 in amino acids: CASRVVTSNEQFF. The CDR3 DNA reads TGTGCCAGCAGGGTGGTGACAAGCAATGAGCAGTTCTTC.

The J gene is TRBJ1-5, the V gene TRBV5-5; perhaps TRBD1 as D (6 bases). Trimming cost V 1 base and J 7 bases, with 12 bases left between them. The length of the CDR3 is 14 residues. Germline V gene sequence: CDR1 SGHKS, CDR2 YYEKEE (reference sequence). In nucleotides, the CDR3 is TGTGCCAGCAGCTTGAGGGGGGGAAGACAGCCCCAGCATTTT. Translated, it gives CASSLRGGRQPQHF.

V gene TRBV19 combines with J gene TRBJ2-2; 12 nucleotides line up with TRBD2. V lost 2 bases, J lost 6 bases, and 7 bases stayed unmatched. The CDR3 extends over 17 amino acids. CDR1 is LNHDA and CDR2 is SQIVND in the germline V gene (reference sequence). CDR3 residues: CASSIRGASGGAGELFF. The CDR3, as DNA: TGTGCCAGTAGTATAAGAGGTGCTAGCGGGGGGGCCGGGGAGCTGTTTTTT.

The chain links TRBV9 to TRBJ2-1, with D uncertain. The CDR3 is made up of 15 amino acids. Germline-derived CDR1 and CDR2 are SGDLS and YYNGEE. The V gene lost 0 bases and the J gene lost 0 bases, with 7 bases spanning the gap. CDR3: CASSVESSSYNEQFF. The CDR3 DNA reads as TGTGCCAGCAGCGTAGAGTCTAGCTCCTACAATGAGCAGTTCTTC.

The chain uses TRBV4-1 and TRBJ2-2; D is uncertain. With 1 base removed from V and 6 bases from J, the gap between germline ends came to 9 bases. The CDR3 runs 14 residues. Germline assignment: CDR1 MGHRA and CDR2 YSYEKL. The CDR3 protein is CASSQVTVAGELFF. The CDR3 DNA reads TGCGCCAGCAGCCAAGTTACGGTGGCCGGGGAGCTGTTTTTT.

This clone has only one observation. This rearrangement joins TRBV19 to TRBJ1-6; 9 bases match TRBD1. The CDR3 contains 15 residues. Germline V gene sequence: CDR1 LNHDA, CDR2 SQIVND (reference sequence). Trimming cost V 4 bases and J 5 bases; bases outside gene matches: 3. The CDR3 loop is CASSRTGGHNSPLHF. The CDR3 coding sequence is TGTGCCAGTAGTAGAACAGGGGGCCATAATTCACCCCTCCACTTT.

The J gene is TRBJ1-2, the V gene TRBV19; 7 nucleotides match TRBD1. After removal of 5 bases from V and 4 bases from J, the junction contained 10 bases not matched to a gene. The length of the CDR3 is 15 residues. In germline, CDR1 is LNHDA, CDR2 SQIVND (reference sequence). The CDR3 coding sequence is TGTGCCAGTAGTCTCCTCGGACAGGAGCGCTATGGCTACACCTTC. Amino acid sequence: CASSLLGQERYGYTF. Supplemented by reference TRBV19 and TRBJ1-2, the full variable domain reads DGGITQSPKYLFRKEGQNVTLSCEQNLNHDAMYWYRQDPGQGLRLIYYSQIVNDFQKGDIAEGYSVSREKKESFPLTVTSAQKNPTAFYLCASSLLGQERYGYTFGSGTRLTVV.

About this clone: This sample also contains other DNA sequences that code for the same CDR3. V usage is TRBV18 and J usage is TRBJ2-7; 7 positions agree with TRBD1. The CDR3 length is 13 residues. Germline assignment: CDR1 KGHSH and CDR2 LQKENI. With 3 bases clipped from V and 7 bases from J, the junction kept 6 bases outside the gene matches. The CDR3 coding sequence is TGTGCCAGCTCACCTAACCCAGGGGGAGAGCAGTACTTC. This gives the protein CASSPNPGGEQYF.

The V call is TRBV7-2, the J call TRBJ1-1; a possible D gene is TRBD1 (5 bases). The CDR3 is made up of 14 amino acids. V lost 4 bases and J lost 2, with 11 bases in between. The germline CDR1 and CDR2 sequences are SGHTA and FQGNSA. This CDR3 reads CASSSGHPNTEAFF. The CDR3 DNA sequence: TGTGCCAGCAGCTCCGGACACCCTAACACTGAAGCTTTCTTT.

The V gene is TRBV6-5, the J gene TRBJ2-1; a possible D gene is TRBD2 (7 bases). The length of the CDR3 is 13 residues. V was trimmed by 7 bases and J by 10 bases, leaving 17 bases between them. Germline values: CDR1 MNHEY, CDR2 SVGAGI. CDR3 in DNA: TGTGCCAGCAATCGGGGGGCTAGAGGCGAGCAGTTCTTC. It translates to CASNRGARGEQFF.

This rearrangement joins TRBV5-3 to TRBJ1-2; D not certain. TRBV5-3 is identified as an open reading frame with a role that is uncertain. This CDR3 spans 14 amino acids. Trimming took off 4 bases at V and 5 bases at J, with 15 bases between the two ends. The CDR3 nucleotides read TGTGCCAGAAGCGAGATTCCTCTCTCGTATGGCTACACCTTC. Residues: CARSEIPLSYGYTF.

Written as DNA, the CDR3 is TGTGCCAGCAGCTCGGACTCCCGTAATCCCACAGATACGCAGTATTTT. Translating gives CASSSDSRNPTDTQYF. This chain uses TRBV5-4 with TRBJ2-3, with a tentative D call TRBD2 (5 bases). V was cut by 3 bases and J by 2 bases, with 16 bases left in between. The CDR3 length is 16 residues. CDR1 SGHNT and CDR2 YYREEE come from the germline V gene (reference sequence). Drawing the rest from reference TRBV5-4 and TRBJ2-3, the complete variable domain is ETGVTQSPTHLIKTRGQQVTLRCSSQSGHNTVSWYQQALGQGPQFIFQYYREEENGRGNFPPRFSGLQFPNYSSELNVNALELDDSALYLCASSSDSRNPTDTQYFGPGTRLTVL.

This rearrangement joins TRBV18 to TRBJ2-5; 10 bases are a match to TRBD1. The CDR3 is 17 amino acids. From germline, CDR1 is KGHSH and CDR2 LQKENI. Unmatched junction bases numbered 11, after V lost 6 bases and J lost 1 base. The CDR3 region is CASSPKAGTGAQETQYF. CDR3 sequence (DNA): TGTGCCAGCTCGCCAAAAGCCGGGACAGGGGCCCAAGAGACCCAGTACTTC.

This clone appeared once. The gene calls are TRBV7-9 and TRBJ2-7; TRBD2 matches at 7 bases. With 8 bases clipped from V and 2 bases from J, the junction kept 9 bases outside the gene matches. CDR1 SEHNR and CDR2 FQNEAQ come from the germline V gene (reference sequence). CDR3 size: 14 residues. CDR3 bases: TGTGCCAGCGGGGGAGGTAGCGGGCCCTACGAGCAGTACTTC. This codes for CASGGGSGPYEQYF.

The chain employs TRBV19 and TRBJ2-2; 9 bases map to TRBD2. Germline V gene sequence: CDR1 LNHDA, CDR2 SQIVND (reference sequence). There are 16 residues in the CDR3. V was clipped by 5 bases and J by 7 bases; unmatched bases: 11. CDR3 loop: CASSEGGRAGDGELFF. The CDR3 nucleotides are TGTGCCAGTAGTGAGGGCGGGAGGGCCGGGGACGGGGAGCTGTTTTTT.

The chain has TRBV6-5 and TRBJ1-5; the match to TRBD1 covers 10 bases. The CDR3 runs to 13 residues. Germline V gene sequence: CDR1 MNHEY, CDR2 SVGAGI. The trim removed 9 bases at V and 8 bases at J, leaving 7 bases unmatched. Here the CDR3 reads CASTGQGWEPQHF. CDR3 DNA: TGTGCCAGTACGGGACAGGGGTGGGAGCCCCAGCATTTT.

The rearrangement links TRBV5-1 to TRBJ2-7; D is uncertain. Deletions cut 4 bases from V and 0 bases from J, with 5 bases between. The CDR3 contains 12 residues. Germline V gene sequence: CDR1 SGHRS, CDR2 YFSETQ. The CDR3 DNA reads TGCGCCAGCAGCCAATTCTCCTACGAGCAGTACTTC. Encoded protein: CASSQFSYEQYF.

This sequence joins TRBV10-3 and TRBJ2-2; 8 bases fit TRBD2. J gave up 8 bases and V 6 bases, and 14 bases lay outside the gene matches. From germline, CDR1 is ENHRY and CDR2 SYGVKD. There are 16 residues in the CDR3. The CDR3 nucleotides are TGTGCCATCAGCCCCTGGGGGGGACTAGGGTCTGGGGAGCTGTTTTTT. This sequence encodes CAISPWGGLGSGELFF.

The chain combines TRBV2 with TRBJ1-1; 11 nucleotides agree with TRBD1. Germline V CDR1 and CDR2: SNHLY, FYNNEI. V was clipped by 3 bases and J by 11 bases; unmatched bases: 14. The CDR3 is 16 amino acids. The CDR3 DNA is TGTGCCAGCAGTGAGGGTTTGGGACAGGGGGGGCATTCCGCTTTCTTT. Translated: CASSEGLGQGGHSAFF.